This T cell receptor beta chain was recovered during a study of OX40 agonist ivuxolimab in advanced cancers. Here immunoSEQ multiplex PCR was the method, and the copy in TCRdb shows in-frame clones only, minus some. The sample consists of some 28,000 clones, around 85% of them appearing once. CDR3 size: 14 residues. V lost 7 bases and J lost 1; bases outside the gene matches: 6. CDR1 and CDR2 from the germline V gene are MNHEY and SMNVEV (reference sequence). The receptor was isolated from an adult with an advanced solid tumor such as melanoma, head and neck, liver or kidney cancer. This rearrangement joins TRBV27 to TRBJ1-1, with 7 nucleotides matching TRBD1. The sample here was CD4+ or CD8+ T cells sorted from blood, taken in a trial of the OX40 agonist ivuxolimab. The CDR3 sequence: CASTKTGENTEAFF. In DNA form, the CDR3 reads TGTGCCAGCACTAAAACAGGGGAGAACACTGAAGCTTTCTTT.